This T cell receptor beta chain was sequenced in a study of blood T cell repertoires in COVID-19. Study-level information: Acute-phase and convalescent COVID-19 samples originated in the United States, Italy and Spain. Sample material is recorded as cDNA or gDNA derived from T cells, B-cell-depleted T cells, or PBMCs.

Germline V gene lookup returns CDR1 KGHSH and CDR2 LQKENI. Trimming stripped 6 bases from V and 4 bases from J, with 18 bases between. The CDR3 spans 15 residues. Authors' methods: Reference gene primer amplification yielded estimated nucleated cell counts. The method was immunoSEQ multiplex PCR; TCRdb's version includes in-frame clones alone and lacks a portion of them. The DNA gave D and trimming, while V, J and clone size come from that table. There are around 91,000 clones in the sample; 85% occur only once, and approximately 40% lies in the top ten. The sample taken for sequencing was peripheral blood. The chain employs TRBV18 and TRBJ1-2, with D perhaps TRBD1 (6 bases). This clonotype was obtained from a man older than 75 with acute or convalescent COVID-19. CDR3 region: CASSPEHLDSYGYTF. CDR3 DNA: TGTGCCAGCTCGCCGGAACACCTGGACAGCTATGGCTACACCTTC.